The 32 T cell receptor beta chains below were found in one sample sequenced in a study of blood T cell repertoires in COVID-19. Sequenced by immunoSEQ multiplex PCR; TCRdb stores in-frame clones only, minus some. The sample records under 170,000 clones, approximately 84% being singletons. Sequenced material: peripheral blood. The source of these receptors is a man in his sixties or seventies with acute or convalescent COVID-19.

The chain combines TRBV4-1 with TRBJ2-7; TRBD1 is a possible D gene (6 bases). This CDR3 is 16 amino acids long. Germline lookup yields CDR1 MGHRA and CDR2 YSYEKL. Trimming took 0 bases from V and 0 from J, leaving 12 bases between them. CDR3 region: CASSQDSTGRSYEQYF. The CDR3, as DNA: TGCGCCAGCAGCCAAGATTCTACAGGGCGCTCCTACGAGCAGTACTTC.

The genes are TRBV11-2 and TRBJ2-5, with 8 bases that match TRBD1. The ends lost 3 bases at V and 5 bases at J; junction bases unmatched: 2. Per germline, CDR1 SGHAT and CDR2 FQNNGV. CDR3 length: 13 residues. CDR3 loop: CASSFTGGETQYF. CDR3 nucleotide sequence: TGTGCCAGCAGCTTTACAGGGGGGGAGACCCAGTACTTC. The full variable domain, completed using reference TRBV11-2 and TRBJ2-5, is EAGVAQSPRYKIIEKRQSVAFWCNPISGHATLYWYQQILGQGPKLLIQFQNNGVVDDSQLPKDRFSAERLKGVDSTLKIQPAKLEDSAVYLCASSFTGGETQYFGPGTRLLVL.

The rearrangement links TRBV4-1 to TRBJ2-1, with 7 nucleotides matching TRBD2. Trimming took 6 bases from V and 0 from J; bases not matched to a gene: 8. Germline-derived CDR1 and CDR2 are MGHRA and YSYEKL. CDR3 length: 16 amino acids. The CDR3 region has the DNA TGCGCCAGCAGGGAAGGAGCGGGAAGCTCCTACAATGAGCAGTTCTTC. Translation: CASREGAGSSYNEQFF.

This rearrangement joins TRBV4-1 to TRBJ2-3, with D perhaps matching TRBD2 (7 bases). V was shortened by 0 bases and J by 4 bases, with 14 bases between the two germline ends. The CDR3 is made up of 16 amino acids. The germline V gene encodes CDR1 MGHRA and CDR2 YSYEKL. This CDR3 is CASSQEWAGAADTQYF. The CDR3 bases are TGCGCCAGCAGCCAAGAGTGGGCGGGGGCGGCAGATACGCAGTATTTT.

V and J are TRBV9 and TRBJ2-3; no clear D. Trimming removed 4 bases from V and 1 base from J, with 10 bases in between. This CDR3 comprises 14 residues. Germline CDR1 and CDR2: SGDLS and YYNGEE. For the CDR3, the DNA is TGTGCCAGCAGCTCGAGAGTGGGCACAGATACGCAGTATTTT. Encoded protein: CASSSRVGTDTQYF.

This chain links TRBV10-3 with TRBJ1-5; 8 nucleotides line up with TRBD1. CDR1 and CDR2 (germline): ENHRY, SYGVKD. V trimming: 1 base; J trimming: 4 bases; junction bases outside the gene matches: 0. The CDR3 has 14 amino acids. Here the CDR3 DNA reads TGTGCCATCAGTGAGTGGGACAGGAATCAGCCCCAGCATTTT. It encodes CAISEWDRNQPQHF.

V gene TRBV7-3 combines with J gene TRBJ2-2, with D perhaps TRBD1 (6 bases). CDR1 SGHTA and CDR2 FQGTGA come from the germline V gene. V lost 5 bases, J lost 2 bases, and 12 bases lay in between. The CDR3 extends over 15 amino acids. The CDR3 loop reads CASSLRDTNTGELFF. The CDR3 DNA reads TGTGCCAGCAGCCTCCGGGACACTAACACCGGGGAGCTGTTTTTT.

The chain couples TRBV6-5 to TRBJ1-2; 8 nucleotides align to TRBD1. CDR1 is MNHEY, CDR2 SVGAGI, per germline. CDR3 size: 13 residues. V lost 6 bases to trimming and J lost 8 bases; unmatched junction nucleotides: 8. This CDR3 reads CASSTGQAGGYTF. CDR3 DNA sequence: TGTGCCAGCAGCACGGGACAGGCCGGGGGCTACACCTTC.

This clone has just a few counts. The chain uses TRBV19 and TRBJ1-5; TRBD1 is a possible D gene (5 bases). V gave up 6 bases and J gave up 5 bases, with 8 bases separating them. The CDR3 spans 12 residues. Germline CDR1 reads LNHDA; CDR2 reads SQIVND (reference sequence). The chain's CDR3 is CASSDRYQPQHF. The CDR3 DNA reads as TGTGCCAGTAGCGACAGATATCAGCCCCAGCATTTT.

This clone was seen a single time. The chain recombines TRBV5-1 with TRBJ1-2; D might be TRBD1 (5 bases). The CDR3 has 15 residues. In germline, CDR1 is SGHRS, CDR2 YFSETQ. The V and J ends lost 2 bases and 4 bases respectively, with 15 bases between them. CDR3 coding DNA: TGCGCCAGCAGCTTAAATCCGGGACTCCCCTATGGCTACACCTTC. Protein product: CASSLNPGLPYGYTF.

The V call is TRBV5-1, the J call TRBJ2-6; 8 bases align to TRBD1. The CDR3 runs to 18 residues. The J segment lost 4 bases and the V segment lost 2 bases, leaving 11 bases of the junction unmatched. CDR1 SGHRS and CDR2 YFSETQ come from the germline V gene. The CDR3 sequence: CASSFIPGGLGGANVLTF. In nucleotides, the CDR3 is TGCGCCAGCAGCTTCATCCCAGGGGGCTTGGGAGGGGCCAACGTCCTGACTTTC.

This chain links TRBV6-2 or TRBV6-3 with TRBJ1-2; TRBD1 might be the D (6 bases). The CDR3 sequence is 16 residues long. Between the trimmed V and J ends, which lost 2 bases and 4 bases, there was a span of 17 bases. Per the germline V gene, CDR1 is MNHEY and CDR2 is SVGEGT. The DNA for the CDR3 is TGTGCCAGCAGTTACGGGACGGGCAGGGGCGGCTATGGCTACACCTTC. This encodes CASSYGTGRGGYGYTF.

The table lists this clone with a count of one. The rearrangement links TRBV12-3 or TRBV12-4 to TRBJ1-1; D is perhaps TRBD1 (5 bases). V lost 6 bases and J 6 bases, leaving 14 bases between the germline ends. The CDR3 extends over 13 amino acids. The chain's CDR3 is CASRWTSGSEAFF. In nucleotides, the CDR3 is TGTGCCAGCAGATGGACATCCGGATCTGAAGCTTTCTTT.

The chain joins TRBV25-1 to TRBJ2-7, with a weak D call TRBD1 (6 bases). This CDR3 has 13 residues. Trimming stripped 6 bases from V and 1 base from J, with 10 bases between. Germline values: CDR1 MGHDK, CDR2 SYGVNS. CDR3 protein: CASRLQGSYEQYF. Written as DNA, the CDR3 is TGTGCCAGCAGACTCCAGGGGTCCTACGAGCAGTACTTC.

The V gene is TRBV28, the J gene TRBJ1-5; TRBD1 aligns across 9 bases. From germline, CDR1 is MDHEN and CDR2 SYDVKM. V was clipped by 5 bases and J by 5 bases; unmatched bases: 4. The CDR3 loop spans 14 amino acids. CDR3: CASSTGTGHQPQHF. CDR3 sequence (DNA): TGTGCCAGCAGTACAGGGACAGGGCATCAGCCCCAGCATTTT.

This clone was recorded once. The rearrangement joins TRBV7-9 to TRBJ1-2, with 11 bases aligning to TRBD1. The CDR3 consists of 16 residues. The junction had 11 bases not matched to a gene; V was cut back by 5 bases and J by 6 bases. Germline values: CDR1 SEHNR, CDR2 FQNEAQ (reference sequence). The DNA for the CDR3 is TGTGCCAGCAGCCGGGGAGGACAGGGGGCTTTCGATGGCTACACCTTC. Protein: CASSRGGQGAFDGYTF.

This chain's CDR3 is CARGGQETQYF. CDR3 DNA: TGTGCCAGAGGAGGACAAGAGACCCAGTACTTC. The V and J genes are TRBV2 and TRBJ2-5; D might be TRBD2 (5 bases). V was trimmed by 9 bases and J by 2 bases, leaving 7 bases between them. The length of the CDR3 is 11 residues. CDR1 is SNHLY and CDR2 is FYNNEI in the germline V gene.

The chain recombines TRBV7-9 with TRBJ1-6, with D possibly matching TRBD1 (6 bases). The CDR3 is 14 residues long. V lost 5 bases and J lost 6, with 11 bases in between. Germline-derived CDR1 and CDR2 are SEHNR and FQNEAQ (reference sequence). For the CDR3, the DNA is TGTGCCAGCAGCCCCGTACAGGGTAATTCACCCCTCCACTTT. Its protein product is CASSPVQGNSPLHF.

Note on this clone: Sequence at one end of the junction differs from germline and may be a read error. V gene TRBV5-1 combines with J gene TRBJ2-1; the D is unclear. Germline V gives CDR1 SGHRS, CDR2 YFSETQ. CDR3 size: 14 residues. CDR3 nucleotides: TGCGCCAGCAGCTTGGGGCTAGAATACAATGATCAGTTCTTC. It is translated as CASSLGLEYNDQFF.

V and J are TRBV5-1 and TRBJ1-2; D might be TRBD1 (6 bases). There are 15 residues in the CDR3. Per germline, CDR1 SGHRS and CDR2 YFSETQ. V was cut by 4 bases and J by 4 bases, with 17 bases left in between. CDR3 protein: CASSPNGQFSYGYTF. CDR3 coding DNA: TGCGCCAGCAGCCCAAATGGACAGTTTAGCTATGGCTACACCTTC.

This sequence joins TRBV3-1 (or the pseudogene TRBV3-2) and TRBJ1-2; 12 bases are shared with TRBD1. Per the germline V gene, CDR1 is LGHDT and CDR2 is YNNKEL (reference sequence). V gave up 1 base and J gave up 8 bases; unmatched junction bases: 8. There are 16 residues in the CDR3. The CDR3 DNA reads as TGTGCCAGCAGCCAAGTCGCCGGGACAGGGGGCGGCGGCTACACCTTC. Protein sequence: CASSQVAGTGGGGYTF.

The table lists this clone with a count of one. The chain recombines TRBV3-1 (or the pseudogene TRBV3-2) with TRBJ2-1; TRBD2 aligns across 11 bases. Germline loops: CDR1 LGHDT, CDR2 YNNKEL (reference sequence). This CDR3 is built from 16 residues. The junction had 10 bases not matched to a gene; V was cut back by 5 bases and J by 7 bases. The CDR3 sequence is CASSNEGLAENNEQFF. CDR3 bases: TGTGCCAGCAGCAATGAGGGACTAGCGGAAAATAATGAGCAGTTCTTC.

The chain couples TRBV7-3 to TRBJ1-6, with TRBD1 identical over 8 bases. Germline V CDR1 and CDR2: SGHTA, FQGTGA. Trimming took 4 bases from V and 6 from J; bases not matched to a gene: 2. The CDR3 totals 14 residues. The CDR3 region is CASSSGQGNSPLHF. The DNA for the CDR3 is TGTGCCAGCAGCTCCGGACAGGGTAATTCACCCCTCCACTTT. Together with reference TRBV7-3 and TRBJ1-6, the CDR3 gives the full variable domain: GAGVSQTPSNKVTEKGKYVELRCDPISGHTALYWYRQSLGQGPEFLIYFQGTGAADDSGLPNDRFFAVRPEGSVSTLKIQRTERGDSAVYLCASSSGQGNSPLHFGNGTRLTVT.

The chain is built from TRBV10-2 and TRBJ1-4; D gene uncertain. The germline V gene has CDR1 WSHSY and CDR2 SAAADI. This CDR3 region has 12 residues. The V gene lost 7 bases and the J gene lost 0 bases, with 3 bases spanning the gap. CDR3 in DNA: TGCGCCAGCACTGCAACTAATGAAAAACTGTTTTTT. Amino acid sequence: CASTATNEKLFF.

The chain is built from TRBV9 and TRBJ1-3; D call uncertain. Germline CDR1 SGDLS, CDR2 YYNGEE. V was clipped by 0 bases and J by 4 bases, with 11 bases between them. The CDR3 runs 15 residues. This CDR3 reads CASSVDQAGGNTIYF. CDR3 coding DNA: TGTGCCAGCAGCGTAGACCAGGCGGGCGGAAACACCATATATTTT. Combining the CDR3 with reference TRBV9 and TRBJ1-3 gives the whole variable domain DSGVTQTPKHLITATGQRVTLRCSPRSGDLSVYWYQQSLDQGLQFLIQYYNGEERAKGNILERFSAQQFPDLHSELNLSSLELGDSALYFCASSVDQAGGNTIYFGEGSWLTVV.

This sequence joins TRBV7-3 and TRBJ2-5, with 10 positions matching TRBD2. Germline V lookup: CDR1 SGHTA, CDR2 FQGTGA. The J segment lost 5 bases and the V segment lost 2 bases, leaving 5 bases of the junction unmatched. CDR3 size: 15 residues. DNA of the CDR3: TGTGCCAGCAGCTTAGCGGGGACTAGCGCGGAGACCCAGTACTTC. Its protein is CASSLAGTSAETQYF.

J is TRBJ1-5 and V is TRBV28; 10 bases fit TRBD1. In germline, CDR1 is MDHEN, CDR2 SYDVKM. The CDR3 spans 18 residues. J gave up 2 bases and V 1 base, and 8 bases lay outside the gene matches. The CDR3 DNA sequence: TGTGCCAGCAGTTTATTCTGGTCGGGGACAGGGGGCAATCAGCCCCAGCATTTT. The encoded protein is CASSLFWSGTGGNQPQHF.

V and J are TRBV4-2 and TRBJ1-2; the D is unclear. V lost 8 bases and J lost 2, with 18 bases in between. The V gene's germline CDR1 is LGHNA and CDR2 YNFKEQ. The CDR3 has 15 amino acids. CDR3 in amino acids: CASGLLEQPNYGYTF. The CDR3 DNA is TGTGCCAGCGGACTGCTGGAACAGCCCAACTATGGCTACACCTTC.

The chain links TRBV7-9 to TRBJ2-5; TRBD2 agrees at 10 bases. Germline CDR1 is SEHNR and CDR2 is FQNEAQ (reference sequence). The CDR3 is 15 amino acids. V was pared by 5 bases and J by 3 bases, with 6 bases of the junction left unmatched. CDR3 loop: CASSPPSGGEETQYF. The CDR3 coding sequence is TGTGCCAGCAGCCCCCCGAGCGGGGGGGAAGAGACCCAGTACTTC.

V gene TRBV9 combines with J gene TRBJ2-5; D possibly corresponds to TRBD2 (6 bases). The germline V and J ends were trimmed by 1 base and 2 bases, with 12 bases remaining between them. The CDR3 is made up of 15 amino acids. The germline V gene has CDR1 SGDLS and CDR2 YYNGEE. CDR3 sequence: CASSVTGLLQETQYF. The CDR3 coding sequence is TGTGCCAGCAGCGTAACGGGACTCCTTCAAGAGACCCAGTACTTC.

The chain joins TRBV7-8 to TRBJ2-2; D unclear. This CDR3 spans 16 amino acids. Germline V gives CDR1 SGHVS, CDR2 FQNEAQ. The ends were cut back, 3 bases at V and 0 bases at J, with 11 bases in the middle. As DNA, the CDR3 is TGTGCCAGCAGCTTCTACATCGACTCGAACACCGGGGAGCTGTTTTTT. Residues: CASSFYIDSNTGELFF.

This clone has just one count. The CDR3 protein is CASSPRGYNEQFF. In nucleotides, the CDR3 is TGTGCCAGTAGTCCACGGGGCTACAATGAGCAGTTCTTC. The V gene is TRBV19, the J gene TRBJ2-1; maybe TRBD2 (5 bases). Germline CDR1 is LNHDA and CDR2 is SQIVND (reference sequence). V dropped 5 bases and J dropped 3 bases, with 8 bases sitting between them. This CDR3 is built from 13 residues.